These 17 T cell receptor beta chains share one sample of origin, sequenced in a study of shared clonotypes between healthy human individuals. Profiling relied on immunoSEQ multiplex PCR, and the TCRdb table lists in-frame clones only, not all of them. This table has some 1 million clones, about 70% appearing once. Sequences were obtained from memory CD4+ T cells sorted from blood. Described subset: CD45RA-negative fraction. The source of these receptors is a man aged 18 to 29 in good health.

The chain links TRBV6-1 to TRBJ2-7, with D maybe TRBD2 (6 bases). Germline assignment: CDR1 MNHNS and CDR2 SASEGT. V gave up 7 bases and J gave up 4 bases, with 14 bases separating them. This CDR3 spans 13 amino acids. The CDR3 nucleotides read TGTGCCAGCACCCGAGCGGGTGAATACGAGCAGTACTTC. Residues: CASTRAGEYEQYF.

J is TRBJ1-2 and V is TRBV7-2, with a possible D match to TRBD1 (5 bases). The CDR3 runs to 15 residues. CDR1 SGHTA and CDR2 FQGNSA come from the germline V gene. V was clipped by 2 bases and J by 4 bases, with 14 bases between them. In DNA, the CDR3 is TGTGCCAGCAGCTTACCCGGGGGAGTTGGCTATGGCTACACCTTC. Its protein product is CASSLPGGVGYGYTF.

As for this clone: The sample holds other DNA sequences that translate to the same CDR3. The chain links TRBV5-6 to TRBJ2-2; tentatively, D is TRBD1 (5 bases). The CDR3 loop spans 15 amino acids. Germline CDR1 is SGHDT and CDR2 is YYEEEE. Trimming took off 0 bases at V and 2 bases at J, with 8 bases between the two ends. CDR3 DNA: TGTGCCAGCAGCTTGGTGGGGCCCAACACCGGGGAGCTGTTTTTT. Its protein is CASSLVGPNTGELFF. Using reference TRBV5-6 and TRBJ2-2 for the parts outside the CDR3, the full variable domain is DAGVTQSPTHLIKTRGQQVTLRCSPKSGHDTVSWYQQALGQGPQFIFQYYEEEERQRGNFPDRFSGHQFPNYSSELNVNALLLGDSALYLCASSLVGPNTGELFFGEGSRLTVL.

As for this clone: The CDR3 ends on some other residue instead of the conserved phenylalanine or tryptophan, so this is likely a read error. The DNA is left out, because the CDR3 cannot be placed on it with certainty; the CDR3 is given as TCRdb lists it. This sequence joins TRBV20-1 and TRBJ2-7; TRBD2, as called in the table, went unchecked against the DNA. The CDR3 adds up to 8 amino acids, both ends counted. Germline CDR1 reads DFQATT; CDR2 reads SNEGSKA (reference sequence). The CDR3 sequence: CSARDEAY.

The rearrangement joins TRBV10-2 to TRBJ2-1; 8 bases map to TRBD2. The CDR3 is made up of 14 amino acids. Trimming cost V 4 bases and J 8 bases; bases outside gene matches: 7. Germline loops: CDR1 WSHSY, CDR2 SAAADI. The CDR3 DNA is TGCGCCAGCAGTGCCGGGACTAGGTGGGATGAGCAGTTCTTC. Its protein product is CASSAGTRWDEQFF.

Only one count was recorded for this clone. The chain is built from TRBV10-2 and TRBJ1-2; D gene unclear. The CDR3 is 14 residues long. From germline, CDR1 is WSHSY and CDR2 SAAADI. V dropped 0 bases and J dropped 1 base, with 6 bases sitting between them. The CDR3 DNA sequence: TGCGCCAGCAGTGAGTCGAAGGGTAACTATGGCTACACCTTC. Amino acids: CASSESKGNYGYTF.

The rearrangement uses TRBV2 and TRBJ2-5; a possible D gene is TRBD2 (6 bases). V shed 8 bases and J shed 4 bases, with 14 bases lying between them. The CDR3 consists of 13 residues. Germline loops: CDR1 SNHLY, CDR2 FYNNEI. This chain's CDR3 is CASRRETSETQYF. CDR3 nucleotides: TGTGCCAGCCGGAGGGAGACATCAGAGACCCAGTACTTC.

Here the CDR3 DNA reads TGTGCCAGCAGCTTTGGTAGCGGGAGCTTCAACAATGAGCAGTTCTTC. As protein: CASSFGSGSFNNEQFF. This chain connects TRBV7-9 to TRBJ2-1, with 9 bases that match TRBD2. The CDR3 has 16 residues. Trimming took 3 bases from V and 5 from J; bases not matched to a gene: 8. The germline V gene encodes CDR1 SEHNR and CDR2 FQNEAQ (reference sequence).

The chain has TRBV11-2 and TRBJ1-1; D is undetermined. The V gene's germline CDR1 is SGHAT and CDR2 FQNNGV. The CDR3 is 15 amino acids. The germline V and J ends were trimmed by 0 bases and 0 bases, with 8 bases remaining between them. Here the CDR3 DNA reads TGTGCCAGCAGCTTAGAGCAGGTCCTGAACACTGAAGCTTTCTTT. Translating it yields CASSLEQVLNTEAFF.

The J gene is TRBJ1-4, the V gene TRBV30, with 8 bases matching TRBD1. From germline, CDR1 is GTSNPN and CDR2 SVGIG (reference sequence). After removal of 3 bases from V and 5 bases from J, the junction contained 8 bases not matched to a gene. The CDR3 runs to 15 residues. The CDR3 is CAWRIRDRKNEKLFF. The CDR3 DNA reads TGTGCCTGGAGAATCCGGGACAGGAAAAATGAAAAACTGTTTTTT.

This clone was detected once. CDR3 bases: TGTGCCTGGAGTCCACGGGGCAGGGGTCATCAGCCCCAGCATTTT. Its protein is CAWSPRGRGHQPQHF. The chain joins TRBV30 to TRBJ1-5; perhaps TRBD1 as D (6 bases). With 2 bases removed from V and 5 bases from J, the gap between germline ends came to 16 bases. Germline CDR1 reads GTSNPN; CDR2 reads SVGIG (reference sequence). CDR3 length: 15 amino acids.

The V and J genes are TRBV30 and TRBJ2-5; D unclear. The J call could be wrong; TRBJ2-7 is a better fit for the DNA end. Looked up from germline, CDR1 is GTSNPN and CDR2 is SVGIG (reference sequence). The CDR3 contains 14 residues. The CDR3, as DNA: TGTGCCTGGAGTTTTTCGGGTCCTACCTACGAGCAGTACTTC. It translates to CAWSFSGPTYEQYF.

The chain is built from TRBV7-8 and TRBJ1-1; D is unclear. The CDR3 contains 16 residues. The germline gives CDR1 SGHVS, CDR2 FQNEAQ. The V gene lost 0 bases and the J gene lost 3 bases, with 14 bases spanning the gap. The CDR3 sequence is CASSLAHNSRHTEAFF. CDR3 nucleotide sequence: TGTGCCAGCAGCTTAGCACACAACAGCAGACACACTGAAGCTTTCTTT.

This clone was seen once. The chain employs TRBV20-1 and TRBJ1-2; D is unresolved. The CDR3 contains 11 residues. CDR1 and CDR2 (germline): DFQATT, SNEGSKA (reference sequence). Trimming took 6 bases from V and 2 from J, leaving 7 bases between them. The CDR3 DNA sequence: TGCAGTGCCCGATTCAACTATGGCTACACCTTC. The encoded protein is CSARFNYGYTF.

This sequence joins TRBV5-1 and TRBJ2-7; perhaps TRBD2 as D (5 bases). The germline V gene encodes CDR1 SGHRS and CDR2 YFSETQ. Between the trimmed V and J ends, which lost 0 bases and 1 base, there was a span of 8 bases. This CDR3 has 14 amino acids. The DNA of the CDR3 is TGCGCCAGCAGCTTGGGGGGAGCGTCCTACGAGCAGTACTTC. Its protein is CASSLGGASYEQYF.

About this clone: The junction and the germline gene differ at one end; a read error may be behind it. In DNA, the CDR3 is TGCGCCAGCAGTGTAAGGGCCCTTCATAGGCTCTACGAGCAGTACTTC. The encoded protein is CASSVRALHRLYEQYF. The chain has TRBV6-4 and TRBJ2-7; D call uncertain. Germline CDR1 is MRHNA and CDR2 is SNTAGT. CDR3 length: 16 residues.

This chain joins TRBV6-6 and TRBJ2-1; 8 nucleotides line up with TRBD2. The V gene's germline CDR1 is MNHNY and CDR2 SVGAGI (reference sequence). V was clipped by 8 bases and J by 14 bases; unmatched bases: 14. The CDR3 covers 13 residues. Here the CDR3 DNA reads TGTGCCAGCGCACCAGGGACTAGTGGAATTGAGTTCTTC. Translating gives CASAPGTSGIEFF.